Described below is a single T cell receptor beta chain sequence and its context. Antigen unknown. Germline CDR1 is SGHKS and CDR2 is YYEKEE (reference sequence). This CDR3 has 14 residues. V lost 4 bases to trimming and J lost 6 bases, with 16 bases between them. With molecular barcodes, quantitative 5'-RACE was used to make the TCR beta libraries. TCRdb used MiXCR to reprocess the 5' RACE reads, holding one entry per CDR3 protein. The data hold over 450,000 distinct CDR3 sequences, with 12% observed a single time. The data originate from a study of CD8 T cells in ankylosing spondylitis. Study observations and caveats: Relatively scarce in peripheral blood, disease-linked clones were CD8+. Seemingly distinctive of ankylosing spondylitis blood was a TCR beta motif formed by eight highly homologous variants. Previously reported in reactive arthritis synovial fluid and blood were some of the motif variants. Reportedly, significant enrichment of disease-linked clones occurred in matched ankylosing spondylitis synovial fluid.

This sequence joins TRBV5-5 and TRBJ1-1; D is ambiguous. Material: blood, either unsorted or a sorted T cell fraction (not recorded which). The sequence was collected from a male donor with ankylosing spondylitis. The chain's CDR3 is CASSPRVPWSEAFF. For the CDR3, the DNA is TGTGCCAGCAGCCCGCGGGTCCCCTGGTCTGAAGCTTTCTTT.